This TCR beta chain was identified during a study of read filtering for tumor transcriptome and immune sequencing. Study information: Mean patient age was roughly 72 years, range about 45 to 90; some 17 male, around 15 female. Whole-transcriptome libraries were prepared after DNase treatment. R-ISS stage counts were under ten for I, roughly 15 for II, about seven for III.

V gave up 3 bases and J gave up 1 base; unmatched junction bases: 12. Germline V gene data show CDR1 as DFQATT and CDR2 as SNEGSKA (reference sequence). This CDR3 is 17 amino acids long. This library used around 0.4 ug RNA and molecular barcoded adaptors spanning alpha/delta and beta/gamma chains. MiXCR, run by TCRdb on the reads, gives a single entry per CDR3 protein. The sample consists of some 120,000 distinct CDR3 sequences, approximately 12% of them appearing once. Study-wide findings and caveats: IR-seq captured clonotypes deeper and more reliably than RNA-seq.

This clonotype came up many times. Its specificity is unknown. This chain links TRBV20-1 with TRBJ2-7; 10 bases are shared with TRBD2. This sequence was found in a donor at least 40 years old with multiple myeloma. The sample taken for sequencing was a population of CD138-negative cells sorted from bone marrow. CDR3 in DNA: TGCAGTGCTAGGCGCCAAATGCAGCGGGAGGGTTCCTACGAGCAGTACTTC. Translation: CSARRQMQREGSYEQYF.